A selection of T cell receptor beta chains follows, all from one sample in a study of T cell responses to AZD1222 COVID-19 vaccine. Profiled with immunoSEQ multiplex PCR; TCRdb holds only in-frame clones, not every one. The repertoire consists of around 140,000 clones, with roughly 90% occurring once and the leading ten covering about 1.5%. The specimen comprised peripheral blood, sampled on day 0 of AZD1222 vaccination. All receptors derive from an adult in good health. The CDR3 runs from the conserved cysteine through the conserved F or W. A D gene is named only where the DNA matches it firmly. A clone size is listed for some rows: how often the clone was seen (once, few, many), or a class if it is expanded.

d_call j_call v_call clone_size cdr3_aa cdr3_nt
TRBD1 TRBJ2-5 TRBV4-2 - CASSPRTGSETQYF TGTGCCAGCAGCCCCCGGACAGGGTCCGAGACCCAGTACTTC
- TRBJ2-7 TRBV4-2 once CASSQGKNPTYEQYF TGTGCCAGCAGCCAAGGAAAAAACCCCACGTACGAGCAGTACTTC
TRBD2 TRBJ2-1 TRBV24-1 - CATSDPGLAGDEQFF TGTGCCACCAGTGATCCGGGACTAGCGGGGGATGAGCAGTTCTTC
TRBD1 TRBJ2-5 TRBV19 - CASSTRTGGAETQYF TGTGCCAGTAGTACTCGGACAGGGGGCGCGGAGACCCAGTACTTC
TRBD2 TRBJ2-1 TRBV5-1 - CASSAGTSGRTNYNEQFF TGCGCCAGCAGCGCCGGGACTAGCGGGAGAACCAACTACAATGAGCAGTTCTTC
- TRBJ2-2 TRBV30 - CAWSLDTFSWELFF TGTGCCTGGAGCTTAGACACCTTCTCCTGGGAGCTGTTTTTT
- TRBJ2-6 TRBV27 once CASSFFRTTVSGANVLTF TGTGCCAGCAGTTTCTTTCGGACTACTGTTTCTGGGGCCAACGTCCTGACTTTC
- TRBJ1-1 TRBV29-1 - CSVEPRRPNTEAFF TGCAGCGTTGAGCCTAGACGTCCGAACACTGAAGCTTTCTTT
- TRBJ2-6 TRBV4-3 - CASSPSGANVLTF TGCGCCAGCAGCCCATCAGGGGCCAACGTCCTGACTTTC
- TRBJ2-2 TRBV9 - CASSVDHGSGTGELFF TGTGCCAGCAGCGTAGATCATGGGTCCGGCACCGGGGAGCTGTTTTTT
TRBD2 TRBJ2-1 TRBV19 - CASSRTSGRPHEQFF TGTGCCAGTAGCAGGACTAGCGGGAGGCCTCATGAGCAGTTCTTC
TRBD1 TRBJ2-7 TRBV9 few CASGGTGGYEQYF TGTGCCAGCGGAGGGACAGGGGGGTACGAGCAGTACTTC
- TRBJ2-1 TRBV18 - CASSPPGATYNEQFF TGTGCCAGCTCACCCCCAGGGGCGACCTACAATGAGCAGTTCTTC
TRBD2 TRBJ2-1 TRBV7-9 once CASSLEPSGGMEQFF TGTGCCAGCAGCTTAGAGCCTAGCGGGGGGATGGAGCAGTTCTTC
- TRBJ2-7 TRBV18 - CASSPGLPYEQYF TGTGCCAGCTCCCCCGGGCTCCCCTACGAGCAGTACTTC
- TRBJ1-1 TRBV27 - CASSLEGPLGAFF TGTGCCAGCAGTTTAGAGGGCCCCCTCGGAGCTTTCTTT
- TRBJ1-5 TRBV28 - CASSVGNQPQHF TGTGCCAGCAGCGTGGGAAATCAGCCCCAGCATTTT
- TRBJ2-3 TRBV7-3 - CASSQTGYRPDTQYF TGTGCCAGCAGCCAAACCGGGTACAGACCAGATACGCAGTATTTT
TRBD1 TRBJ1-1 TRBV30 - CAWSAAYRGRTEAFF TGTGCCTGGAGTGCAGCGTACAGGGGGCGGACTGAAGCTTTCTTT
- TRBJ2-7 TRBV29-1 - CSVEDLAGNSYEQYF TGCAGCGTTGAAGATCTCGCGGGGAACTCCTACGAGCAGTACTTC
TRBD2 TRBJ2-5 TRBV25-1 - CASSESGLAGTNQETQYF TGTGCCAGCAGTGAATCGGGACTAGCGGGAACTAACCAAGAGACCCAGTACTTC
TRBD1 TRBJ1-5 TRBV6-5 few CASSSGTASNQPQHF TGTGCCAGCAGTTCCGGGACAGCTAGCAATCAGCCCCAGCATTTT
- TRBJ1-6 TRBV3-1/TRBV3-2 - CASSQIGTNSPLHF TGTGCCAGCAGCCAAATTGGGACGAATTCACCCCTCCACTTT
- TRBJ1-2 TRBV2 - CASSESGGQDSDGYTF TGTGCCAGCAGTGAATCGGGGGGGCAGGACAGCGATGGCTACACCTTC
TRBD1 TRBJ1-5 TRBV28 once CASSSFAGTGVHQPQHF TGTGCCAGCAGTTCTTTTGCCGGGACAGGGGTTCATCAGCCCCAGCATTTT
TRBD1 TRBJ1-2 TRBV9 - CASSAGTGGVTNYGYTF TGTGCCAGCAGCGCCGGGACAGGGGGCGTCACCAACTATGGCTACACCTTC
- TRBJ1-1 TRBV7-9 - CASSSRGRMNTEAFF TGTGCCAGCAGCTCCCGCGGGCGGATGAACACTGAAGCTTTCTTT
- TRBJ2-1 TRBV25-1 - CASRRGGSYNEQFF TGTGCCAGCAGGAGAGGCGGATCCTACAATGAGCAGTTCTTC
- TRBJ2-1 TRBV12-3/TRBV12-4 - CASSSWTGNEQFF TGTGCCAGCAGTTCATGGACTGGGAATGAGCAGTTCTTC
- TRBJ2-7 TRBV2 few CASSEISTGEAVRF TGTGCCAGCAGTGAGATTTCGACAGGAGAGGCAGTACGCTTC
TRBD1 TRBJ2-1 TRBV6-5 - CASSYEGTGPYNEQFF TGTGCCAGCAGTTACGAGGGGACAGGGCCCTACAATGAGCAGTTCTTC
- TRBJ1-2 TRBV14 once CASSVRRGGYTF TGTGCCAGCAGCGTAAGACGGGGTGGCTACACCTTC
- TRBJ1-1 TRBV3-1/TRBV3-2 - CASSPRGGVRDTEAFF TGTGCCAGCAGCCCCAGAGGGGGGGTCAGGGACACTGAAGCTTTCTTT
TRBD2 TRBJ2-5 TRBV13 - CASSSAGGEETQYF TGTGCCAGCAGCTCAGCGGGAGGAGAAGAGACCCAGTACTTC
- TRBJ1-2 TRBV30 - CAWTHGEGYGYTF TGTGCCTGGACCCACGGAGAGGGCTATGGCTACACCTTC
- TRBJ1-2 TRBV18 - CASSPDTSYGYTF TGTGCCAGCTCACCGGACACCTCCTATGGCTACACCTTC
- TRBJ1-1 TRBV4-3 - CASSQRLGDTEAFF TGCGCCAGCAGCCAAAGGTTGGGGGACACTGAAGCTTTCTTT
TRBD1 TRBJ1-2 TRBV5-6 once CASSSLGGTGASYGYTF TGTGCCAGCAGCTCCCTTGGGGGGACAGGGGCCTCCTATGGCTACACCTTC
TRBD2 TRBJ2-7 TRBV15 - CATSRGGTSGSYEQYF TGTGCCACCAGCAGAGGGGGGACTAGCGGGTCCTACGAGCAGTACTTC
- TRBJ2-7 TRBV28 - CASSLSPPYEQYF TGTGCCAGCAGTTTATCCCCACCCTACGAGCAGTACTTC
- TRBJ1-1 TRBV9 - CASSRTDTEAFF TGTGCCAGCAGCCGAACTGACACTGAAGCTTTCTTT
- TRBJ1-5 TRBV7-2 - CASSLKAISISNQPQHF TGTGCCAGCAGCTTAAAAGCCATCTCCATTAGCAATCAGCCCCAGCATTTT
- TRBJ1-2 TRBV21-1 - CAPPELWDVYTF TGTGCCCCACCCGAATTATGGGATGTCTACACCTTC
- TRBJ2-3 TRBV20-1 - CSASLTISTDTQYF TGCAGTGCTAGTCTCACGATTAGCACAGATACGCAGTATTTT
- TRBJ1-1 TRBV2 - CATTGGTKAFF TGTGCCACGACCGGGGGGACAAAAGCTTTCTTT
- TRBJ2-5 TRBV25-1 - CASSEWLGWGETQYF TGTGCCAGCAGTGAATGGCTGGGGTGGGGGGAGACCCAGTACTTC
TRBD1 TRBJ1-3 TRBV7-2 once CASSFSGTVRNTIYF TGTGCCAGCAGCTTTTCTGGGACAGTGAGAAACACCATATATTTT
TRBD1 TRBJ1-1 TRBV6-2/TRBV6-3 - CASSHDRGPMNTEAFF TGTGCCAGCAGTCACGACAGGGGGCCTATGAACACTGAAGCTTTCTTT
- TRBJ2-1 TRBV4-3 few CASSQARVYYNEQFF TGCGCCAGCAGCCAAGCGCGGGTCTACTACAATGAGCAGTTCTTC
- TRBJ1-1 TRBV20-1 - CSAETDGEAFF TGCAGTGCAGAGACGGACGGTGAAGCTTTCTTT
- TRBJ1-1 TRBV20-1 - CSARGNTEAFF TGCAGTGCTAGAGGCAACACTGAAGCTTTCTTT